The entry below gives a single TCR beta chain sequence along with its context. Time point noted: patch test 2, 6 weeks after DPC sensitization. The sample's treatment: therapeutic diphenylcyclopropenone sensitization with weekly scalp DPC. Unique molecular identifiers were attached to individual cDNA molecules within the library. In the authors' workflow: Samples contained a median of roughly 96,000 TCRs, with a range of 23,224 to 690,600. MiXCR, run by TCRdb on the RACE reads, gives a single entry per CDR3 protein. TCRdb's processing, not the study's, gives the V and J calls here. The profile shows approximately 40,000 distinct CDR3 sequences, approximately 3.5% of them singletons. CDR3 length equals 14 residues. Trimming pared 3 bases from V and 2 bases from J, leaving 11 bases between. This sample is part of a study of human T cells and chemical hapten exposure. In the study overall: Small pooled library volume differences chiefly drove per-sample TCR yield variation.

The chain uses TRBV12-3 or TRBV12-4 and TRBJ2-7, with D perhaps TRBD2 (5 bases). The sample in question was whole blood, obtained in connection with sensitization to the hapten diphenylcyclopropenone (DPC). The origin of this receptor is a man aged 35-49 years with alopecia areata. Some clones in this sample may be carry-over from other donors' samples. As DNA, the CDR3 is TGTGCCAGCAGTTTCGGGCGGGCAGCCTACGAGCAGTACTTC. Translation: CASSFGRAAYEQYF.